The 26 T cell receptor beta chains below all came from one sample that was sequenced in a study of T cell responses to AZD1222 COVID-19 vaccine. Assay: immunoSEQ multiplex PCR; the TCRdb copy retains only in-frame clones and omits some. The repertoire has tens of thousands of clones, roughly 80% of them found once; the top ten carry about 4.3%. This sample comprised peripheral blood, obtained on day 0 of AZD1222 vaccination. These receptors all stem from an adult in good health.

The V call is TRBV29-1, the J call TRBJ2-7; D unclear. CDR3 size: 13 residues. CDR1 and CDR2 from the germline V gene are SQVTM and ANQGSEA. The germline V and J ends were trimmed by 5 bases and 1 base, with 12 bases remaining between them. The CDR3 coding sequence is TGCAGCGTTTATGTTTCGGGTTCCTACGAGCAGTACTTC. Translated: CSVYVSGSYEQYF.

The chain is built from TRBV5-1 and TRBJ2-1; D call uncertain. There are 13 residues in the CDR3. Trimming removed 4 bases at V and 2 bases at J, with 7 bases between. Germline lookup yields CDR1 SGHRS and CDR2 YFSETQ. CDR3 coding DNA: TGCGCCAGCAGCGCGGTGACCTACAATGAGCAGTTCTTC. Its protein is CASSAVTYNEQFF.

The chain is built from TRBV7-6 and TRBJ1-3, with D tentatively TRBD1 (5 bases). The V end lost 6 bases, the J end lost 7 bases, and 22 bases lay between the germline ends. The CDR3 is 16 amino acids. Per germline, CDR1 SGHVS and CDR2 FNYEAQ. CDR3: CASSPLSGPVGNTIYF. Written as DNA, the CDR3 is TGTGCCAGCAGTCCCCTCTCGGGGCCTGTGGGGAACACCATATATTTT.

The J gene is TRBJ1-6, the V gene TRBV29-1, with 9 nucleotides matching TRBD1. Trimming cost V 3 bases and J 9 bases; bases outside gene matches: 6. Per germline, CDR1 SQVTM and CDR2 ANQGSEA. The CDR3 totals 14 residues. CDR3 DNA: TGCAGCGTTGATGGACAGGGGAGGAGTTCACCCCTCCACTTT. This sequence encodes CSVDGQGRSSPLHF. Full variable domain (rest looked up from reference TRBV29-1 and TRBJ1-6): SAVISQKPSRDICQRGTSLTIQCQVDSQVTMMFWYRQQPGQSLTLIATANQGSEATYESGFVIDKFPISRPNLTFSTLTVSNMSPEDSSIYLCSVDGQGRSSPLHFGNGTRLTVT.

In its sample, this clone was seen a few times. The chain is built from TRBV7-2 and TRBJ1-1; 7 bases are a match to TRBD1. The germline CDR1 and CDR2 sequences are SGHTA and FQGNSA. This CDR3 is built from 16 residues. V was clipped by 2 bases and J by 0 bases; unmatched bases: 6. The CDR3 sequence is CASSLRGTAMNTEAFF. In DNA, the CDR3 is TGTGCCAGCAGCTTACGTGGGACAGCCATGAACACTGAAGCTTTCTTT.

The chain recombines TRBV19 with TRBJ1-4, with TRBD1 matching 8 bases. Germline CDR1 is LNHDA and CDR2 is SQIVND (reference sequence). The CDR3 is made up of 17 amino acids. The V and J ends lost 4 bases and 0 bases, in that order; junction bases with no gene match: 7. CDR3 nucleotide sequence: TGTGCCAGTAGTACCCCGGGACAGGCCTCAACTAATGAAAAACTGTTTTTT. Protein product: CASSTPGQASTNEKLFF.

The CDR3 sequence is CASSHRDSNQPQHF. In DNA form, the CDR3 reads TGTGCCAGTAGTCACCGGGATAGCAATCAGCCCCAGCATTTT. The chain employs TRBV19 and TRBJ1-5; D gene unclear. The ends were cut back, 5 bases at V and 0 bases at J, with 8 bases in the middle. The CDR3 length is 14 residues. Germline V gene lookup returns CDR1 LNHDA and CDR2 SQIVND (reference sequence).

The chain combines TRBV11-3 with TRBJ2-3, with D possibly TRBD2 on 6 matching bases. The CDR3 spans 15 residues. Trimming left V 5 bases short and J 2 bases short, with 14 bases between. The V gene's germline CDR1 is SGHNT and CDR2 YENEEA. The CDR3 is CASSRGTAITDTQYF. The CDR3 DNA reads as TGTGCCAGCAGCCGGGGGACGGCCATCACAGATACGCAGTATTTT.

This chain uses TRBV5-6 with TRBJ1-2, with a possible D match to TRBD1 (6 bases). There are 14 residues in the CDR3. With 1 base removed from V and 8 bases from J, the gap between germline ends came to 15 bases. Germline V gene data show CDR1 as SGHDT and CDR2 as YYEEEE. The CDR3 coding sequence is TGTGCCAGCAGCTTGTTCGAGGGGGGGTTCGGCTACACCTTC. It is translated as CASSLFEGGFGYTF.

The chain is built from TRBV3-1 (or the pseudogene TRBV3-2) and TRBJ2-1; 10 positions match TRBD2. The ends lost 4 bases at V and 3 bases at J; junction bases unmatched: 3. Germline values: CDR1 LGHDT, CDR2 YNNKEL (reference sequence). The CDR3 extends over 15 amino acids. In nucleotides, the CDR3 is TGTGCCAGCAGCCTTCGGACTAGCGGCTACAATGAGCAGTTCTTC. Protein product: CASSLRTSGYNEQFF.

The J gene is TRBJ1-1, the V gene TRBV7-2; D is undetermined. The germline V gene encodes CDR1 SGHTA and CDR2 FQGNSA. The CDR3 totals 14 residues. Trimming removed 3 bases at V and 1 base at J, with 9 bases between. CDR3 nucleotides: TGTGCCAGCAGCTTTCGAGGGTCGAACACTGAAGCTTTCTTT. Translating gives CASSFRGSNTEAFF.

DNA of the CDR3: TGTGCCAGCTCACCTACACCGGGACGTAGCACAGATACGCAGTATTTT. Its translation is CASSPTPGRSTDTQYF. The chain is built from TRBV18 and TRBJ2-3; D assignment may be TRBD1 or TRBD2 (5 bases each). Germline-derived CDR1 and CDR2 are KGHSH and LQKENI. V was clipped by 3 bases and J by 0 bases, with 13 bases between them. The CDR3 has 16 amino acids.

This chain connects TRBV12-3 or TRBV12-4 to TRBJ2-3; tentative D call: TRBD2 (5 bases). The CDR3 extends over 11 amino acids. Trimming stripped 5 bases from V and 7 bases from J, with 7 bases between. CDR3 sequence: CASSAGNTQYF. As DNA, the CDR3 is TGTGCCAGCAGTGCCGGGAATACGCAGTATTTT.

CDR3 sequence (DNA): TGTGCCAGCAGTTTAACGGCAGGGAGGAATTCACCCCTCCACTTT. The encoded protein is CASSLTAGRNSPLHF. The V gene is TRBV27, the J gene TRBJ1-6; the D gene is possibly TRBD1 (5 bases). Germline V gives CDR1 MNHEY, CDR2 SMNVEV (reference sequence). V was cut by 2 bases and J by 7 bases, with 12 bases left in between. The CDR3 sequence is 15 residues long.

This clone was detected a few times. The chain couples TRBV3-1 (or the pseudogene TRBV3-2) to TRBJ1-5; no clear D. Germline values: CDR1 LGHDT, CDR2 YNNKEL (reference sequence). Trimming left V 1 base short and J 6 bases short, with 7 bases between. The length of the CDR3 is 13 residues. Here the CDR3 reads CASSQGRGQPQHF. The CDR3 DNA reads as TGTGCCAGCAGCCAAGGGCGAGGTCAGCCCCAGCATTTT.

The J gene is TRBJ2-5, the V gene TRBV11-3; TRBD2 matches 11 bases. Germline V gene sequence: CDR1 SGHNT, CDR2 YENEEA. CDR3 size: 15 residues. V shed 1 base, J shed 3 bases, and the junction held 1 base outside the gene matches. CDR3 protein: CASSLGGLAEETQYF. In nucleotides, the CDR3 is TGTGCCAGCAGCTTAGGGGGACTAGCGGAAGAGACCCAGTACTTC.

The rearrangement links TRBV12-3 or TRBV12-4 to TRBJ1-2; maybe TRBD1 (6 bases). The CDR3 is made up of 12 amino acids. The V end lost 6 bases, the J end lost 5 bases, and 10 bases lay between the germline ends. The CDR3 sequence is CASRKQGYGYTF. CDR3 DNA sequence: TGTGCCAGCAGGAAACAGGGTTATGGCTACACCTTC.

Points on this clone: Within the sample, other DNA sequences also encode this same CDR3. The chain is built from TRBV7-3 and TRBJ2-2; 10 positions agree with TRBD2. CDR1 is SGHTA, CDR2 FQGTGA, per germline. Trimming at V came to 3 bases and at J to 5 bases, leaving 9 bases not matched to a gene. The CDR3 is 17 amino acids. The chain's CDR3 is CASSLASGGGGTGELFF. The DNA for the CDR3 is TGTGCCAGCAGCTTGGCTAGCGGGGGTGGTGGAACCGGGGAGCTGTTTTTT.

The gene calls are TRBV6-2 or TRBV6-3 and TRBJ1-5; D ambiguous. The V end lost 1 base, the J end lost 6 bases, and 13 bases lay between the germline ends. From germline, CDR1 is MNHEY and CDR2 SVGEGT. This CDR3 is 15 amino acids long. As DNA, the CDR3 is TGTGCCAGCAGTTACTTGGAAGGTTTTGGTCAGCCCCAGCATTTT. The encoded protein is CASSYLEGFGQPQHF.

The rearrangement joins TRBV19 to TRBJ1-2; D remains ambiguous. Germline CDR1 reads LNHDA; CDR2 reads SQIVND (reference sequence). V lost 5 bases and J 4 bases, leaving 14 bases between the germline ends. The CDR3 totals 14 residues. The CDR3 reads CASSPPTRAYGYTF. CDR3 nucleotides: TGTGCCAGTAGTCCACCGACCCGGGCCTATGGCTACACCTTC.

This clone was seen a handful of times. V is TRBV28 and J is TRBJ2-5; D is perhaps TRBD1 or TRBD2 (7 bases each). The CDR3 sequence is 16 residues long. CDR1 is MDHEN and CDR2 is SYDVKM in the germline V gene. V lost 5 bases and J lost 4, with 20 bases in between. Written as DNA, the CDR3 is TGTGCCAGCAGTACATACCAGTCAGGGGGGGCAGAGACCCAGTACTTC. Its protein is CASSTYQSGGAETQYF.

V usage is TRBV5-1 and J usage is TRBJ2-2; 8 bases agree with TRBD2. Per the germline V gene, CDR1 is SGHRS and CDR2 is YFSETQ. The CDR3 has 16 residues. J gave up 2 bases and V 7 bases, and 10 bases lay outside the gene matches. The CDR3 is CASGPILADNTGELFF. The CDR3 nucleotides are TGCGCCAGCGGTCCCATACTAGCGGATAACACCGGGGAGCTGTTTTTT.

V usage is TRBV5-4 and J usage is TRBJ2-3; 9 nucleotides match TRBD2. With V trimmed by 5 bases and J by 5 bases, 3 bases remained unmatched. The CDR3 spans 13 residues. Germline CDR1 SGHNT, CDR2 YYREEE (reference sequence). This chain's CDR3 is CASSLAGEDTQYF. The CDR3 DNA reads TGTGCCAGCAGTTTAGCGGGGGAAGATACGCAGTATTTT. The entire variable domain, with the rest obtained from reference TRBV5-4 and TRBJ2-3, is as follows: ETGVTQSPTHLIKTRGQQVTLRCSSQSGHNTVSWYQQALGQGPQFIFQYYREEENGRGNFPPRFSGLQFPNYSSELNVNALELDDSALYLCASSLAGEDTQYFGPGTRLTVL.

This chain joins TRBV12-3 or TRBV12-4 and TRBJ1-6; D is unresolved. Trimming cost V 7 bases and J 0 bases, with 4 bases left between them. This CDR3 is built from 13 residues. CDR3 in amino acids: CASTSSYNSPLHF. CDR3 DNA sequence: TGTGCCAGCACAAGCTCCTATAATTCACCCCTCCACTTT.

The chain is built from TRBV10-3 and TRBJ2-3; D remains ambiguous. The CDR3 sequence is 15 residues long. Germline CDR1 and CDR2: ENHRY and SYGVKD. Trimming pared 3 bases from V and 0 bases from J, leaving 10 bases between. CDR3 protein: CAISDDAVSTDTQYF. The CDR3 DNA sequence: TGTGCCATCAGTGACGACGCCGTCAGCACAGATACGCAGTATTTT.

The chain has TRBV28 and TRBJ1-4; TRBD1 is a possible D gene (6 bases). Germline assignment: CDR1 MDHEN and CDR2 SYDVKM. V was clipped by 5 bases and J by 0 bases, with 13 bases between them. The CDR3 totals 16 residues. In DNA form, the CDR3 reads TGTGCCAGCAGTCTACAGGGCGCTGCAACTAATGAAAAACTGTTTTTT. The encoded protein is CASSLQGAATNEKLFF.